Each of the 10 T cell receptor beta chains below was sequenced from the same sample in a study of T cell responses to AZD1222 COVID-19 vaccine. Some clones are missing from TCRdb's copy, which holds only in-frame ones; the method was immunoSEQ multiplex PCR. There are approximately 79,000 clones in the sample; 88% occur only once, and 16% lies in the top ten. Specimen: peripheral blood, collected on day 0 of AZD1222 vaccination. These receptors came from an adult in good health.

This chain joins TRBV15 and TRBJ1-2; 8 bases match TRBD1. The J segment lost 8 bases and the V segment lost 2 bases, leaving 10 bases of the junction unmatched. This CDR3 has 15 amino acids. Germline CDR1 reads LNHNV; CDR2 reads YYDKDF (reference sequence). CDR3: CATSRQATQGAGYTF. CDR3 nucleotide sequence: TGTGCCACCAGCAGACAAGCCACTCAGGGGGCGGGCTACACCTTC.

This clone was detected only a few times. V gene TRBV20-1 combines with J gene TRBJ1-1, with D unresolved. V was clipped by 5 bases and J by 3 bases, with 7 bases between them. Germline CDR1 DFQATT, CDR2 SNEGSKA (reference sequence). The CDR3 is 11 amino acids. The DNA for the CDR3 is TGCAGTGCTCCCGACTACACTGAAGCTTTCTTT. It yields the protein CSAPDYTEAFF.

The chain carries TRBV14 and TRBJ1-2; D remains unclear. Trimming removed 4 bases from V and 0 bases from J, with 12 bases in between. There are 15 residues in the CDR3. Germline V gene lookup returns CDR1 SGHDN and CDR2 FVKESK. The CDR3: CASSRLTEANYGYTF. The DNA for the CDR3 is TGTGCCAGCAGCCGCCTCACAGAAGCTAACTATGGCTACACCTTC.

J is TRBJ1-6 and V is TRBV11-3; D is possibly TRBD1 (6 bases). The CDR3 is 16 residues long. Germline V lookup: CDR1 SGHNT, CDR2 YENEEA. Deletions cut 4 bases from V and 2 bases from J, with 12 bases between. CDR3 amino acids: CASSSPRDTYNSPLHF. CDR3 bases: TGTGCCAGCAGCTCCCCCCGGGACACCTATAATTCACCCCTCCACTTT.

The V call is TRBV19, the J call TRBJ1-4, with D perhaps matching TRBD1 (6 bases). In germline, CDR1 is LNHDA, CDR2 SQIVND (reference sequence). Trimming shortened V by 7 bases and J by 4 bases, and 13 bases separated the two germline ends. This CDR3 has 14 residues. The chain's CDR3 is CASTSTGYNEKLFF. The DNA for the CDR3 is TGTGCCAGTACATCGACAGGATATAATGAAAAACTGTTTTTT.

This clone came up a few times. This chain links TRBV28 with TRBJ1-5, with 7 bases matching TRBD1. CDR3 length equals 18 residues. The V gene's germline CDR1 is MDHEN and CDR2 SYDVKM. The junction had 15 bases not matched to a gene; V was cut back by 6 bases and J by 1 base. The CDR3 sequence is CASRHQQGKRDSNQPQHF. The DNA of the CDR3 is TGTGCCAGCAGACATCAACAGGGGAAAAGGGACAGCAATCAGCCCCAGCATTTT. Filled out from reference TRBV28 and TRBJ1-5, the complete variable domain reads DVKVTQSSRYLVKRTGEKVFLECVQDMDHENMFWYRQDPGLGLRLIYFSYDVKMKEKGDIPEGYSVSREKKERFSLILESASTNQTSMYLCASRHQQGKRDSNQPQHFGDGTRLSIL.

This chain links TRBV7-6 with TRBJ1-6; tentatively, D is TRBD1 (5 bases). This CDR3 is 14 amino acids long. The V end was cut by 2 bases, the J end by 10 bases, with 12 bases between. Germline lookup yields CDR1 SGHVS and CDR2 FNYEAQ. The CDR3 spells CASSLSGAGSPLHF. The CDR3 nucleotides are TGTGCCAGCAGCTTATCTGGGGCAGGATCACCCCTCCACTTT. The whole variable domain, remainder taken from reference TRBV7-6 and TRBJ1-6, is GAGVSQSPRYKVTKRGQDVALRCDPISGHVSLYWYRQALGQGPEFLTYFNYEAQQDKSGLPNDRFSAERPEGSISTLTIQRTEQRDSAMYRCASSLSGAGSPLHFGNGTRLTVT.

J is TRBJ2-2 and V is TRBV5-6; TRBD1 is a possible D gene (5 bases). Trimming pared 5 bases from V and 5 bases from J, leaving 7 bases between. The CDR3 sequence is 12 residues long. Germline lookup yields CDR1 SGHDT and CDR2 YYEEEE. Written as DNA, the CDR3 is TGTGCCAGCAGTCCAGGGACCGGGGAGCTGTTTTTT. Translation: CASSPGTGELFF.

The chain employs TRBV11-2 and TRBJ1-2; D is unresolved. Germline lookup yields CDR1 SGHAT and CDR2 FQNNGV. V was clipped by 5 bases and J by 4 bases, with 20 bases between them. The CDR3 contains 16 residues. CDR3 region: CASSPDAGSAPYGYTF. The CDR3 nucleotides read TGTGCCAGCAGCCCGGACGCGGGGAGTGCCCCCTATGGCTACACCTTC. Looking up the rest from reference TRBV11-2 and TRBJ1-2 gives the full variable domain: EAGVAQSPRYKIIEKRQSVAFWCNPISGHATLYWYQQILGQGPKLLIQFQNNGVVDDSQLPKDRFSAERLKGVDSTLKIQPAKLEDSAVYLCASSPDAGSAPYGYTFGSGTRLTVV.

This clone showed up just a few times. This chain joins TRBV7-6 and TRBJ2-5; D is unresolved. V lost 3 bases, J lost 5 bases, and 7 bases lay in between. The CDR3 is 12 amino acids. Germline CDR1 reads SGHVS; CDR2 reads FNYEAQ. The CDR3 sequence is CASSFVAETQYF. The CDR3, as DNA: TGTGCCAGCAGCTTTGTGGCCGAGACCCAGTACTTC.